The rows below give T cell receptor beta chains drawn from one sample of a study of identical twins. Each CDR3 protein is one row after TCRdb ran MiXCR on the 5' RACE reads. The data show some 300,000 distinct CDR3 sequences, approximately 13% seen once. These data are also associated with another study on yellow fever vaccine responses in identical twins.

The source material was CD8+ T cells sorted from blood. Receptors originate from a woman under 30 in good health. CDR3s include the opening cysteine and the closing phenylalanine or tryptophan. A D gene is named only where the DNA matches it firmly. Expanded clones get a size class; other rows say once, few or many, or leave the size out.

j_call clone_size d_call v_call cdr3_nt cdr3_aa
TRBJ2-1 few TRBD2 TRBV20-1 TGCAGTGCTAGTCCGGGACTAGCGGGAGCACAAGAGCAGTTCTTC CSASPGLAGAQEQFF
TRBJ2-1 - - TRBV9 TGTGCCAGCAGCGTTGCGAGTACCTACAATGAGCAGTTCTTC CASSVASTYNEQFF
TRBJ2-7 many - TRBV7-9 TGTGCCAGCAGCTCACAGGGAGTAATGGGCGAGCAGTACTTC CASSSQGVMGEQYF
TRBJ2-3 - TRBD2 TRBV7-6 TGTGCCAGCAGCTTAAGAGGGACTAGCGTCACCAGCCTCACAGATACGCAGTATTTT CASSLRGTSVTSLTDTQYF
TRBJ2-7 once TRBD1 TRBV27 TGTGCCAGCAGGCTTTTACAGGGGAGCGAGCAGTACTTC CASRLLQGSEQYF
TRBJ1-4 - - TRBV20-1 TGCAGTGCTAGGAAAAGCCAAGGGGATGAAAAACTGTTTTTT CSARKSQGDEKLFF
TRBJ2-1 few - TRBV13 TGTGCCAGCAGCCCACAGAATCCCAGGGGTGAGCAGTTCTTC CASSPQNPRGEQFF
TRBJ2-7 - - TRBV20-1 TGCAGTGCTATTTCCGAGAAACAGAGCTCCTACGAGCAGTACTTC CSAISEKQSSYEQYF
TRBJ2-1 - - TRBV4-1 TGCGCCAGCAGCCAAACACAGGGCTCCTACAATGAGCAGTTCTTC CASSQTQGSYNEQFF
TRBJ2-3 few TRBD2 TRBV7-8 TGTGCCAGCAGCGCAGGATCTCCGGGACTAGCGGGAGGACCCACAGATACGCAGTATTTT CASSAGSPGLAGGPTDTQYF
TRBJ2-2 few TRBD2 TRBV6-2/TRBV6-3 TGTGCCAGCAGCCCAACCGGGACTAGCGAAAGAACCGGGGAGCTGTTTTTT CASSPTGTSERTGELFF
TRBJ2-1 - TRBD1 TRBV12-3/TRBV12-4 TGTGCCAGCAGTAGACAGGGGAGTAATGATGAGCAGTTCTTC CASSRQGSNDEQFF
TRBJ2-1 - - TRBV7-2 TGTGCTAGCAGCTTTTTGGGGCCGGGGTATGAGCAGTTCTTC CASSFLGPGYEQFF
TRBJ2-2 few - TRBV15 TGTGCCACCAGTTTGTCGGGGAGATACACCGGGGAGCTGTTTTTT CATSLSGRYTGELFF
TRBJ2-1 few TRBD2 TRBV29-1 TGCAGCGTCTATCTAGCGGGCTACTCCTACAATGAGCAGTTCTTC CSVYLAGYSYNEQFF
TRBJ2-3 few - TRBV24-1 TGTGCCACCAGTCGAGGAGATACGCAGTATTTT CATSRGDTQYF
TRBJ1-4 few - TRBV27 TGTGCCAGCAGTGAAACCGGGGCTGTTAATGAAAAACTGTTTTTT CASSETGAVNEKLFF
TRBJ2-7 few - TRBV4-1 TGCGCCAGCAGCCAAGAAGCAGCCCCCGGAGCCTACGAGCAGTACTTC CASSQEAAPGAYEQYF
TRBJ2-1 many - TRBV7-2 TGTGCCAGCAGCTTTCGTATGGAGGGATCCTACAATGAGCAGTTCTTC CASSFRMEGSYNEQFF
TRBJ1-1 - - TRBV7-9 TGTGCCAGCAGTCCCGGGGGACGTATTGATTTCTTT CASSPGGRIDFF
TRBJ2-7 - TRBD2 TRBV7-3 TGTGCCAGCAGCTTAACTGGCGTTGGACTAGCGGGAGTGAGGTACGAGCAGTACTTC CASSLTGVGLAGVRYEQYF
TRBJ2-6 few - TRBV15 TGTGCCACGGACGGGGCAGGGGGGTCCTCTGGGGCCAACGTCCTGACTTTC CATDGAGGSSGANVLTF
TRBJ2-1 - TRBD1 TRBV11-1 TGTGCCAGCAGCTTAGGGGGCCCCCGGGACAGGGCTTACAATGAGCAGTTCTTC CASSLGGPRDRAYNEQFF